The clone carrying this T cell receptor beta chain was detected only once. Its antigen is not known. In germline, CDR1 is SGHAT, CDR2 FQNNGV. J lost 6 bases, V lost 3 bases, and 9 bases had no gene match. The CDR3 covers 16 residues. The data derive from a study of T cell responses to AZD1222 COVID-19 vaccine. Study at large: Pooling of second doses given at about 4 or about 12 weeks was done. Study-wide points: Spike-wide vaccine-associated CD4 TCRs dominated at 160-218 and 743-854. After two AZD1222 doses, spike-specific TCR breadth and depth rose versus day 0. Females made up more of the donors, who were largely white British, and clonal diversity may have come out too low.

The data were produced by immunoSEQ multiplex PCR, yet TCRdb's version contains in-frame clones alone and is incomplete. The table records about 140,000 clones, about 90% of them present only once. The clonotype was recovered from an adult in good health. The sequencing used peripheral blood, collected on day 0 of AZD1222 vaccination. This chain joins TRBV11-2 and TRBJ2-1, with TRBD1 identical over 9 bases. The CDR3 nucleotides are TGTGCCAGCAGCTTGATATCGGGACAGGGAGTCAATGAGCAGTTCTTC. Its translation is CASSLISGQGVNEQFF.